The T cell receptor (beta chain) under discussion was sequenced for a study of T cell repertoires in cytomegalovirus infection. Study-wide context: Public TCR beta signatures provided an indication of both CMV infection and a matching HLA type.

Comment on this clonotype: Its matching antigen is unknown. The CDR3 end shows no conserved phenylalanine or tryptophan, and so a read error is likely.

Study observations and caveats: The ex vivo response showed dominance by HLA-C-restricted CMV-specific TCR beta clonotypes. The cumulative frequency of public TCR beta families identified carriers of CMV plus the relevant HLA.

TCRdb called the reads again in MiXCR, with one record for every CDR3 protein. The table has 150,000 to 200,000 distinct CDR3 sequences, roughly 27% seen once; the top ten hold around 29%. Source material: PBMCs. The TCR sequence derives from a human donor in good health (CMV status not recorded). Some clones in this sample may be carry-over from other donors' samples.

CDR3 residues: CASSLTPRRETQYL. The CDR3 DNA sequence: TGTGCCAGCAGCTTAACCCCGAGGCGAGAGACCCAGTACTTG. V is TRBV7-3 and J is TRBJ2-5; no firm D call. Germline V gene lookup returns CDR1 SGHTA and CDR2 FQGTGA. V lost 0 bases to trimming and J lost 4 bases, with 9 bases between them. This CDR3 is 14 amino acids long.